The 20 T cell receptor beta chains listed next were all sequenced from one sample in a study of shared clonotypes between healthy human individuals. Data came from immunoSEQ multiplex PCR; TCRdb stores just in-frame clones and leaves some out. In the table there are about 770,000 clones, just under 75% of which are singletons. Sequenced input: memory CD4+ T cells sorted from blood. Indicated subset: CD45RA-negative fraction. These TCRs come from a woman aged 25 to 39 in good health.

The chain uses TRBV14 and TRBJ1-1; 8 bases fit TRBD1. Germline V gene lookup returns CDR1 SGHDN and CDR2 FVKESK. The CDR3 runs to 16 residues. V shed 4 bases and J 3 bases; nucleotides not matched to a gene: 10. For the CDR3, the DNA is TGTGCCAGCAGCCTCTACAGGGGGTCTCAGGACACTGAAGCTTTCTTT. This translates into CASSLYRGSQDTEAFF.

The chain employs TRBV5-5 and TRBJ2-7; 7 bases are a match to TRBD1. This CDR3 comprises 14 residues. Germline V gives CDR1 SGHKS, CDR2 YYEKEE (reference sequence). V gave up 2 bases and J gave up 6 bases; unmatched junction bases: 8. CDR3 in amino acids: CASSLTDRDSEQYF. The CDR3 DNA reads TGTGCCAGCAGCTTAACCGACAGGGATTCCGAGCAGTACTTC. Variable domain in full (rest from reference TRBV5-5 and TRBJ2-7): DAGVTQSPTHLIKTRGQQVTLRCSPISGHKSVSWYQQVLGQGPQFIFQYYEKEERGRGNFPDRFSARQFPNYSSELNVNALLLGDSALYLCASSLTDRDSEQYFGPGTRLTVT.

The chain links TRBV19 to TRBJ2-7, with TRBD2 identical over 12 bases. CDR1 LNHDA and CDR2 SQIVND come from the germline V gene (reference sequence). The V segment lost 5 bases and the J segment 9 bases; nucleotides outside the gene matches: 8. The CDR3 runs 14 residues. CDR3: CASSSPLTSGRQYF. CDR3 nucleotides: TGTGCCAGTAGTTCCCCTCTGACTAGCGGGAGGCAGTACTTC. The full variable domain, rest sourced from reference TRBV19 and TRBJ2-7, is DGGITQSPKYLFRKEGQNVTLSCEQNLNHDAMYWYRQDPGQGLRLIYYSQIVNDFQKGDIAEGYSVSREKKESFPLTVTSAQKNPTAFYLCASSSPLTSGRQYFGPGTRLTVT.

This chain joins TRBV5-4 and TRBJ2-1; the D is unclear. This CDR3 comprises 15 residues. Between the trimmed V and J ends, which lost 2 bases and 0 bases, there was a span of 9 bases. From germline, CDR1 is SGHNT and CDR2 YYREEE (reference sequence). CDR3 DNA sequence: TGTGCCAGCAGCTTCGTGGCGAGCTCCTACAATGAGCAGTTCTTC. Translation gives CASSFVASSYNEQFF.

V gene TRBV11-2 combines with J gene TRBJ2-2, with D unresolved. Germline V gene sequence: CDR1 SGHAT, CDR2 FQNNGV. The CDR3 loop spans 13 amino acids. The ends were cut back, 5 bases at V and 0 bases at J, with 4 bases in the middle. CDR3 in amino acids: CASSRANTGELFF. CDR3 DNA: TGTGCCAGCAGCCGCGCGAACACCGGGGAGCTGTTTTTT.

Only a few counts were recorded for this clone. The J gene is TRBJ2-7, the V gene TRBV10-1, with 11 nucleotides matching TRBD1. The germline gives CDR1 WNHNN, CDR2 SYGVQD (reference sequence). V was pared by 8 bases and J by 4 bases, with 4 bases of the junction left unmatched. The CDR3 consists of 13 residues. CDR3 in DNA: TGCGCCAGCGCCCGGGACAGGGGGTACGAGCAGTACTTC. Protein sequence: CASARDRGYEQYF.

This sequence joins TRBV28 and TRBJ1-2; D might be TRBD1 (5 bases). Germline-derived CDR1 and CDR2 are MDHEN and SYDVKM. V dropped 2 bases and J dropped 6 bases, with 13 bases sitting between them. The CDR3 spans 14 residues. Here the CDR3 DNA reads TGTGCCAGCAGTTTAGGTGGGGGGTTTAATGGCTACACCTTC. Translating it yields CASSLGGGFNGYTF.

This sequence joins TRBV19 and TRBJ2-7; 8 positions match TRBD1. V lost 3 bases, J lost 2 bases, and 3 bases stayed unmatched. Germline CDR1 and CDR2: LNHDA and SQIVND (reference sequence). This CDR3 spans 14 amino acids. The CDR3 nucleotides are TGTGCCAGTAGTATGGGACAGGCCGCCTACGAGCAGTACTTC. Translation gives CASSMGQAAYEQYF.

The chain uses TRBV25-1 and TRBJ1-1; 9 bases align to TRBD1. In germline, CDR1 is MGHDK, CDR2 SYGVNS. The CDR3 is 15 amino acids. V shed 7 bases, J shed 3 bases, and the junction held 9 bases outside the gene matches. DNA for the CDR3: TGTGCCAGCACAGACAGGGGGGCCGTGGACACTGAAGCTTTCTTT. Translating it yields CASTDRGAVDTEAFF.

As for this clone: One end of the junction is discordant with germline, which a read error may explain. The rearrangement links TRBV5-4 to TRBJ1-5; weak D call: TRBD1 (6 bases). CDR1 SGHNT and CDR2 YYREEE come from the germline V gene (reference sequence). The CDR3 extends over 14 amino acids. The CDR3 is CASSQVADRQPQHF. DNA for the CDR3: TGCGCCAGCAGCCAAGTAGCGGACAGACAGCCCCAGCATTTT.

Concerning this clone itself: Distinct nucleotide sequences in the sample also encode this CDR3. The chain links TRBV28 to TRBJ2-7, with 7 bases aligning to TRBD2. Germline-derived CDR1 and CDR2 are MDHEN and SYDVKM. CDR3 length equals 14 residues. V was pared by 2 bases and J by 3 bases, with 4 bases of the junction left unmatched. The CDR3 nucleotides read TGTGCCAGCAGTTTAGGCGGGAGTCGCTACGAGCAGTACTTC. Amino acid sequence: CASSLGGSRYEQYF.

The chain links TRBV7-9 to TRBJ2-3, with a tentative D call TRBD2 (6 bases). The CDR3 is 14 amino acids. Germline V CDR1 and CDR2: SEHNR, FQNEAQ (reference sequence). The V and J ends lost 3 bases and 5 bases respectively, with 12 bases between them. This CDR3 is CASSLVTGVDTQYF. The CDR3 DNA reads TGTGCCAGCAGCTTGGTCACGGGGGTAGATACGCAGTATTTT.

This chain joins TRBV7-9 and TRBJ1-1, with 10 bases matching TRBD1. This CDR3 has 14 residues. The V and J ends lost 5 bases and 4 bases, in that order; junction bases with no gene match: 4. Germline CDR1 and CDR2: SEHNR and FQNEAQ (reference sequence). The CDR3 nucleotides are TGTGCCAGCAGCCGAGGACAGGGGGGCACTGAAGCTTTCTTT. Protein sequence: CASSRGQGGTEAFF. Looking up the rest from reference TRBV7-9 and TRBJ1-1 gives the full variable domain: DTGVSQNPRHKITKRGQNVTFRCDPISEHNRLYWYRQTLGQGPEFLTYFQNEAQLEKSRLLSDRFSAERPKGSFSTLEIQRTEQGDSAMYLCASSRGQGGTEAFFGQGTRLTVV.

This chain connects TRBV27 to TRBJ2-7; possibly TRBD2 for D (6 bases). The CDR3 is 16 residues long. Per the germline V gene, CDR1 is MNHEY and CDR2 is SMNVEV (reference sequence). The V and J ends lost 4 bases and 0 bases respectively, with 16 bases between them. CDR3 residues: CASSSAGTQSSYEQYF. The DNA for the CDR3 is TGTGCCAGCAGTTCTGCCGGGACTCAAAGCTCCTACGAGCAGTACTTC.

Points on this clone: The same CDR3 can be traced to other DNA sequences in this sample. The chain recombines TRBV18 with TRBJ2-7; 9 positions match TRBD1. This CDR3 has 14 residues. V was pared by 2 bases and J by 4 bases, with 3 bases of the junction left unmatched. Germline CDR1 reads KGHSH; CDR2 reads LQKENI. As DNA, the CDR3 is TGTGCCAGCTCACCAAAGGGACAGGGATACGAGCAGTACTTC. It translates to CASSPKGQGYEQYF.

This clone has a handful of counts. V and J are TRBV2 and TRBJ1-5, with TRBD1 as a possible D gene (6 bases). The CDR3 covers 13 residues. Germline-derived CDR1 and CDR2 are SNHLY and FYNNEI. The V end was cut by 4 bases, the J end by 6 bases, with 10 bases between. The CDR3, as DNA: TGTGCCAGCAGTGGACAGGAGGGTCAGCCCCAGCATTTT. Protein sequence: CASSGQEGQPQHF.

The chain has TRBV25-1 and TRBJ2-1; 7 bases agree with TRBD2. The V gene end was trimmed by 3 bases and the J gene end by 7 bases; junction bases not matched to a gene: 3. The CDR3 is made up of 13 amino acids. Germline values: CDR1 MGHDK, CDR2 SYGVNS. CDR3 DNA: TGTGCCAGCAGTGATCCCGGGGGGAATGAGCAGTTCTTC. It translates to CASSDPGGNEQFF.

This clone was detected a few times. The gene calls are TRBV10-2 and TRBJ2-3, with 9 bases aligning to TRBD2. CDR3 length: 17 amino acids. CDR1 and CDR2 from the germline V gene are WSHSY and SAAADI. V dropped 4 bases and J dropped 6; count of bases not matched to a gene: 14. CDR3 in DNA: TGCGCCAGCAGTGCCCCGGAGGTTGCGGGAGGGTTGGATACGCAGTATTTT. Translation: CASSAPEVAGGLDTQYF.

This clone was seen once. The chain links TRBV28 to TRBJ1-2; D is perhaps TRBD1 (5 bases). CDR3 size: 16 residues. Germline lookup yields CDR1 MDHEN and CDR2 SYDVKM. With 3 bases removed from V and 0 bases from J, the gap between germline ends came to 14 bases. CDR3 in amino acids: CASSFLGGPANYGYTF. Written as DNA, the CDR3 is TGTGCCAGCAGTTTTCTCGGGGGTCCAGCTAACTATGGCTACACCTTC.

This clone appeared a few times. The chain employs TRBV7-2 and TRBJ1-2; D is undetermined. CDR1 is SGHTA and CDR2 is FQGNSA in the germline V gene. The CDR3 length is 15 residues. V was clipped by 5 bases and J by 8 bases, with 21 bases between them. The CDR3: CASSVRWTGVKGYTF. In DNA, the CDR3 is TGTGCCAGCAGCGTGCGCTGGACTGGGGTTAAGGGCTACACCTTC.